This is a list of T cell receptor beta chains from one sample in a study of vaccination and CD4 T cells after COVID-19. What these receptors recognize is not known. MiXCR, run by TCRdb on the PCR reads, gives a single entry per CDR3 protein. The data show tens of thousands of distinct CDR3 sequences, around 48% seen once. Sequenced input: CD4+ T cells from blood, cultured in vitro. Every receptor here comes from a human donor who had recovered from COVID-19. The CDR3 runs from the conserved cysteine through the conserved F or W. The D gene is left open where the match is weak. The size entry is marked missing in some rows and otherwise reads once, few, many or a size class.

D	V	J	size	CDR3	DNA
TRBD1	TRBV7-3	TRBJ1-5	.	CASSTTGDQPQHF	TGTGCCAGCAGCACGACAGGGGATCAGCCCCAGCATTTT
TRBD1	TRBV20-1	TRBJ1-1	few	CSASPVGTGTNTEAFF	TGCAGTGCTAGTCCAGTCGGGACAGGGACGAACACTGAAGCTTTCTTT
.	TRBV12-3/TRBV12-4	TRBJ1-2	few	CASSRDAANYGYTF	TGTGCCAGCAGTCGGGACGCCGCTAACTATGGCTACACCTTC
TRBD1	TRBV27	TRBJ1-6	few	CATRQGQANSPLHF	TGTGCCACCCGCCAGGGACAGGCTAATTCACCCCTCCACTTT
TRBD1	TRBV7-2	TRBJ2-3	.	CASSLGPDRGADTQYF	TGTGCCAGCAGCTTAGGCCCGGACAGGGGGGCAGATACGCAGTATTTT
.	TRBV7-2	TRBJ2-1	.	CASSLIGSTYNEQFF	TGTGCCAGCAGCTTAATCGGGAGTACCTACAATGAGCAGTTCTTC
.	TRBV30	TRBJ1-2	few	CAWRATGYWSYTF	TGTGCCTGGAGAGCCACAGGGTATTGGAGCTACACCTTC
TRBD2	TRBV6-5	TRBJ2-7	.	CASSYAGAGEQYF	TGTGCCAGCAGTTACGCGGGAGCGGGTGAGCAGTACTTC
TRBD1	TRBV30	TRBJ2-7	.	CAWRGGTGTHYEQYF	TGTGCCTGGCGGGGAGGGACAGGGACTCACTACGAGCAGTACTTC
TRBD1	TRBV6-1	TRBJ1-1	.	CASSGQGSVLTEAFF	TGTGCCAGCAGTGGACAGGGGTCTGTTTTGACTGAAGCTTTCTTT
TRBD1	TRBV27	TRBJ1-1	few	CASSSYGTGVGNTEAFF	TGTGCCAGCAGTTCCTACGGTACAGGGGTCGGGAACACTGAAGCTTTCTTT
.	TRBV19	TRBJ2-5	few	CASTENRDKETQYF	TGTGCCAGTACCGAAAACCGGGACAAAGAGACCCAGTACTTC
TRBD1	TRBV29-1	TRBJ1-1	.	CSYRGQGVMNTEAFF	TGCAGCTACCGAGGACAGGGCGTAATGAACACTGAAGCTTTCTTT
.	TRBV6-1	TRBJ2-5	once	CATGETQETQYF	TGTGCCACCGGGGAGACCCAAGAGACCCAGTACTTC
.	TRBV7-9	TRBJ1-1	.	CASSLEGGTEAFF	TGTGCCAGCAGTTTGGAGGGAGGCACTGAAGCTTTCTTT
.	TRBV6-1	TRBJ2-5	few	CASTEAGMETQYF	TGTGCCAGCACCGAGGCGGGGATGGAGACCCAGTACTTC
.	TRBV10-3	TRBJ1-1	.	CAISARTENTEAFF	TGTGCCATCAGTGCCAGGACGGAGAACACTGAAGCTTTCTTT
.	TRBV15	TRBJ1-4	.	CATSRDRGVEKLFF	TGTGCCACCAGCAGAGACAGGGGAGTTGAAAAACTGTTTTTT
.	TRBV2	TRBJ1-2	few	CASSESGYGYTF	TGTGCCAGCAGTGAATCTGGGTATGGCTACACCTTC
.	TRBV6-4	TRBJ1-2	few	CASSFDGTGYTF	TGTGCCAGCAGCTTTGACGGGACTGGCTACACCTTC
.	TRBV7-3	TRBJ1-1	.	CASSLTGQGTEAFF	TGTGCCAGCAGCTTAACGGGACAAGGCACTGAAGCTTTCTTT
TRBD2	TRBV19	TRBJ2-3	.	CASSIRGLAGDSTDTQYF	TGTGCCAGTAGTATACGGGGACTAGCGGGGGATAGCACAGATACGCAGTATTTT
TRBD1	TRBV6-2/TRBV6-3	TRBJ1-3	few	CASTPGGLGNTIYF	TGTGCCAGCACCCCAGGGGGCCTCGGAAACACCATATATTTT
.	TRBV6-2/TRBV6-3	TRBJ2-2	.	CASSPRELRNTGELFF	TGTGCCAGCAGTCCACGGGAGTTGCGTAACACCGGGGAGCTGTTTTTT
.	TRBV24-1	TRBJ2-1	few	CATSDLFREQFF	TGTGCCACCAGTGATTTGTTCAGAGAGCAGTTCTTC
.	TRBV7-7	TRBJ2-2	few	CASSPRGQNTGELFF	TGTGCTAGCAGCCCAAGGGGCCAGAACACCGGGGAGCTGTTTTTT
TRBD1	TRBV6-1	TRBJ2-7	few	CASSEETGGWIRSEQYF	TGTGCCAGCAGTGAGGAGACAGGGGGCTGGATAAGATCCGAGCAGTACTTC
TRBD2	TRBV20-1	TRBJ2-5	.	CSARAIRDYTPQETQYF	TGCAGTGCTAGGGCAATCCGGGACTACACTCCACAAGAGACCCAGTACTTC
.	TRBV6-2/TRBV6-3	TRBJ1-1	few	CASRPQPPPDTEAFF	TGTGCCAGCAGACCGCAACCCCCACCCGACACTGAAGCTTTCTTT
.	TRBV2	TRBJ2-7	few	CASSNYEQYF	TGTGCCAGCAGTAACTACGAGCAGTACTTC
TRBD1	TRBV19	TRBJ2-2	few	CASSMGQANTGELFF	TGTGCCAGTAGTATGGGACAGGCGAACACCGGGGAGCTGTTTTTT
TRBD1	TRBV6-5	TRBJ2-7	few	CASSYGGTGSYEQYF	TGTGCCAGCAGTTACGGTGGGACAGGCTCCTACGAGCAGTACTTC
.	TRBV24-1	TRBJ2-3	.	CATSDPSSGTDTQYF	TGTGCCACCAGTGACCCGTCCTCGGGGACAGATACGCAGTATTTT
TRBD2	TRBV20-1	TRBJ2-7	.	CSAGLVDREQYF	TGCAGTGCTGGACTAGTTGATCGCGAGCAGTACTTC
TRBD1	TRBV20-1	TRBJ1-1	.	CSAPHNQGDEAFF	TGCAGTGCTCCCCATAATCAGGGGGACGAAGCTTTCTTT
.	TRBV25-1	TRBJ1-2	.	CASNHTRIGVGYGYTF	TGTGCCAGCAATCACACCCGAATAGGGGTAGGGTATGGCTACACCTTC
.	TRBV7-2	TRBJ2-3	once	CASSLNDQGADTQYF	TGTGCCAGCAGCTTAAATGACCAAGGGGCAGATACGCAGTATTTT
.	TRBV7-6	TRBJ1-2	.	CASSYTRQAIRDGYTF	TGTGCCAGCAGCTACACCAGACAGGCCATAAGAGATGGCTACACCTTC
.	TRBV5-1	TRBJ2-7	.	CASSLGPAEEQYF	TGCGCCAGCAGTCTGGGACCCGCGGAAGAGCAGTACTTC
.	TRBV19	TRBJ2-2	.	CASSIQVFGELFF	TGTGCCAGTAGTATACAGGTCTTCGGGGAGCTGTTTTTT
.	TRBV6-2/TRBV6-3	TRBJ1-5	few	CASSYEVWQPQHF	TGTGCCAGCAGTTACGAGGTGTGGCAGCCCCAGCATTTT
TRBD1	TRBV20-1	TRBJ1-2	.	CSALGTGNINYGYTF	TGCAGTGCTTTGGGGACAGGCAACATAAACTATGGCTACACCTTC
.	TRBV10-3	TRBJ1-1	.	CAIKGGSGEYTEAFF	TGTGCCATCAAGGGCGGTTCGGGAGAATACACTGAAGCTTTCTTT
TRBD2	TRBV6-1	TRBJ2-7	once	CASRRLAHSYEQYF	TGTGCCAGCAGGCGACTAGCTCATTCCTACGAGCAGTACTTC
.	TRBV28	TRBJ1-6	few	CASTRANSYNSPLHF	TGTGCCAGCACACGAGCGAACTCCTATAATTCACCCCTCCACTTT
.	TRBV7-6	TRBJ2-7	.	CASSLAGGRSSYEQYF	TGTGCCAGCAGCTTAGCCGGCGGCAGATCTTCCTACGAGCAGTACTTC
.	TRBV7-9	TRBJ2-3	once	CASSFVAVTDTQYF	TGTGCCAGCAGCTTCGTAGCGGTCACAGATACGCAGTATTTT
TRBD1	TRBV19	TRBJ1-1	.	CASSKGTEKMNTEAFF	TGTGCCAGTAGTAAAGGGACAGAGAAAATGAACACTGAAGCTTTCTTT